This section outlines one TCR beta chain sequence together with its context. Other DNA sequences in the same sample also yield this CDR3. The sample belongs to a study of blood T cell repertoires in COVID-19. Methods used by the authors: Reference gene primers were amplified, and this amplification served to estimate nucleated cell counts. Using immunoSEQ multiplex PCR, the repertoire was profiled, and TCRdb retains in-frame clones only, with some absent. The DNA was the basis for D and trimming; V, J and clone size are from that table. The sample comprises some 330,000 clones, over 80% of which are singletons, and less than 6.5% rests with the top ten. V lost 2 bases and J lost 1; bases outside the gene matches: 1. The CDR3 is made up of 15 amino acids. Per the germline V gene, CDR1 is MGHRA and CDR2 is YSYEKL. The age range of participants was 18 to 89 years, with residence in more than 20 US areas. Donors in Cohort 3 who had recovered were those with two negative PCRs, healthcare professional clearance, or resolution of their symptoms.

The clonotype was recovered from a man between 25 and 39 years old who had recovered from COVID-19. Sequences were obtained from PBMCs or T cells enriched from blood (not recorded which). V is TRBV4-1 and J is TRBJ1-5, with 8 bases identical to TRBD1. The CDR3 DNA is TGCGCCAGCAGCCAAACAGGGGGAAGCAATCAGCCCCAGCATTTT. This gives the protein CASSQTGGSNQPQHF.